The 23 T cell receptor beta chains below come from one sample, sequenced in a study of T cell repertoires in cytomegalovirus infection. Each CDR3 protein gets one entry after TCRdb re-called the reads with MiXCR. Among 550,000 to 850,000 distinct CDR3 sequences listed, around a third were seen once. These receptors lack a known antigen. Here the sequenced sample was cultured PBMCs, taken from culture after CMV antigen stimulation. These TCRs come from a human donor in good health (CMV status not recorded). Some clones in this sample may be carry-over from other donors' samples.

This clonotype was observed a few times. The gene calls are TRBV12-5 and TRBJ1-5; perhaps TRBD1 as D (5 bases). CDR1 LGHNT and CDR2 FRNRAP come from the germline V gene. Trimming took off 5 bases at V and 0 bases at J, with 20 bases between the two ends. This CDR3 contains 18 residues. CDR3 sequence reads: CASGLIGHSDLSNQPQHF. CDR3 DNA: TGTGCTAGTGGTCTAATTGGACACTCGGACCTTAGCAATCAGCCCCAGCATTTT.

CDR3 in DNA: TGTGCCAGCAGTATCGACAGGGGAGACAATGAGCAGTTCTTC. It translates to CASSIDRGDNEQFF. V is TRBV27 and J is TRBJ2-1; TRBD1 matches 8 bases. V shed 5 bases and J 5 bases; nucleotides not matched to a gene: 5. The CDR3 sequence is 14 residues long. Germline V CDR1 and CDR2: MNHEY, SMNVEV (reference sequence).

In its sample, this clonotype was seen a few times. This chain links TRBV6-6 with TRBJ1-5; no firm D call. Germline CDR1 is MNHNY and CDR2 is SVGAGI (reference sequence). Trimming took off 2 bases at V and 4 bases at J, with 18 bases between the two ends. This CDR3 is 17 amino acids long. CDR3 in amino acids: CASSYPSWGRVNQPQHF. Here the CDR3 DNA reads TGTGCCAGCAGTTACCCCTCCTGGGGTAGGGTGAATCAGCCCCAGCATTTT.

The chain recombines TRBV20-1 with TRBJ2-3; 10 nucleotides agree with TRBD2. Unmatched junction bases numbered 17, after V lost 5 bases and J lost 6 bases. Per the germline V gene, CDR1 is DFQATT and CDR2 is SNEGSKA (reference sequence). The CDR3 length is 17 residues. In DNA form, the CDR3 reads TGCAGTGCTCCCCGGATCCTAGCGGGAGACGTCTTGGATACGCAGTATTTT. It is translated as CSAPRILAGDVLDTQYF.

CDR3 DNA: TGCGCCAGCAACACCCGGGATCGTAGGGGTTACAATGAGCAGTTCTTC. It translates to CASNTRDRRGYNEQFF. The chain has TRBV10-2 and TRBJ2-1, with D tentatively TRBD1 or TRBD2 (5 bases each). Between the trimmed V and J ends, which lost 7 bases and 4 bases, there was a span of 20 bases. From germline, CDR1 is WSHSY and CDR2 SAAADI. The CDR3 runs 16 residues.

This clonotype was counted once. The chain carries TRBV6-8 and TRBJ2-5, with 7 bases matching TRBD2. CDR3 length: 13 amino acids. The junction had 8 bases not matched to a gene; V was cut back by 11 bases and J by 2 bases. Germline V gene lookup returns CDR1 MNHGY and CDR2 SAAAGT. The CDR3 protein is CASKGGAQETQYF. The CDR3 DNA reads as TGTGCCTCTAAGGGAGGGGCGCAAGAGACCCAGTACTTC.

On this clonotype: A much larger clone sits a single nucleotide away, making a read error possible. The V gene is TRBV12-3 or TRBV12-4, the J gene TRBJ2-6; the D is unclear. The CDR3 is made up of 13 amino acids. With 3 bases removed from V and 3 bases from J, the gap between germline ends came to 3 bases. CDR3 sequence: CASSFNGANVLTF. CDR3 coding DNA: TGTGCCAGCAGTTTTAATGGGGCCAACGTCCTGACTTTC.

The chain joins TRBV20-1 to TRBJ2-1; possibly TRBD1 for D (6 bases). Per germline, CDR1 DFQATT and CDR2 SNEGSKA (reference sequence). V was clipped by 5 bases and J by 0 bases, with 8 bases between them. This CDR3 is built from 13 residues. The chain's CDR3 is CSAGTSSYNEQFF. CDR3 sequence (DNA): TGCAGTGCTGGGACAAGCTCCTACAATGAGCAGTTCTTC.

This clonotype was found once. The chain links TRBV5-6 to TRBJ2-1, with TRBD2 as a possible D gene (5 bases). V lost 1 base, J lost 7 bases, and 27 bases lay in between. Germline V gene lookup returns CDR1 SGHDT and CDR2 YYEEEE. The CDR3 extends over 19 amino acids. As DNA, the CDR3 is TGTGCCAGCAGCTTGTCGGTGGACTCGAACCCTACAATGAGAAATGAGCAGTTCTTC. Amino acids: CASSLSVDSNPTMRNEQFF.

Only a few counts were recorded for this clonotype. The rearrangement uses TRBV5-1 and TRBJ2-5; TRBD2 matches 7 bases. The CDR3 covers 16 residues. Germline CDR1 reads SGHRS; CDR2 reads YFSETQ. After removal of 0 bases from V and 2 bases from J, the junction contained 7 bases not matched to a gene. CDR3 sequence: CASSLAEAGWQETQYF. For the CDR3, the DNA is TGCGCCAGCAGCTTGGCCGAAGCGGGGTGGCAAGAGACCCAGTACTTC.

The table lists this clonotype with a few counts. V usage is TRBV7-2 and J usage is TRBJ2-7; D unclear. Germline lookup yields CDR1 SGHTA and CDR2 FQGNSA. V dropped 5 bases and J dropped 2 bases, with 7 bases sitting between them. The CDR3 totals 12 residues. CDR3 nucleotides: TGTGCCAGCAGCCGGACCACCTACGAGCAGTACTTC. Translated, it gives CASSRTTYEQYF. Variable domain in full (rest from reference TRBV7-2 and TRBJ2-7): GAGVSQSPSNKVTEKGKDVELRCDPISGHTALYWYRQSLGQGLEFLIYFQGNSAPDKSGLPSDRFSAERTGGSVSTLTIQRTQQEDSAVYLCASSRTTYEQYFGPGTRLTVT.

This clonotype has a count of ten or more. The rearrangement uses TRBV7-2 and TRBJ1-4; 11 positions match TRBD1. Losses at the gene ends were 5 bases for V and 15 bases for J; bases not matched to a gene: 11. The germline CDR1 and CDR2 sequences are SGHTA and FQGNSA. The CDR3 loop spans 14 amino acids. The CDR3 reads CASSPGQGGKTVFF. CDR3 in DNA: TGTGCCAGCAGCCCGGGACAGGGGGGAAAAACGGTGTTTTTT.

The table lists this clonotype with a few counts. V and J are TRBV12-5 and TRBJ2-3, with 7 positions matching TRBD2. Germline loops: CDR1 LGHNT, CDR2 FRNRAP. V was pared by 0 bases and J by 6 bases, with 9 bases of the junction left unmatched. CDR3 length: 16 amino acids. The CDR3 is CASGLVLRGRADTQYF. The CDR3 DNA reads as TGTGCTAGTGGTTTGGTACTTCGTGGGAGGGCCGATACGCAGTATTTT.

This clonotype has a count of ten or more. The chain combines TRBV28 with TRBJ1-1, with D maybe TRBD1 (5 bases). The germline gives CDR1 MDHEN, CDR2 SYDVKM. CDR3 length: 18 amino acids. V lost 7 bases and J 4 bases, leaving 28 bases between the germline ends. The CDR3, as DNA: TGTGCCAGCACCTTAGGAGGGGCCCCTTCGCAGCGCGGCACTGAAGCTTTCTTT. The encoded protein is CASTLGGAPSQRGTEAFF. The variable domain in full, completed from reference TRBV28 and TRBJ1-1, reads DVKVTQSSRYLVKRTGEKVFLECVQDMDHENMFWYRQDPGLGLRLIYFSYDVKMKEKGDIPEGYSVSREKKERFSLILESASTNQTSMYLCASTLGGAPSQRGTEAFFGQGTRLTVV.

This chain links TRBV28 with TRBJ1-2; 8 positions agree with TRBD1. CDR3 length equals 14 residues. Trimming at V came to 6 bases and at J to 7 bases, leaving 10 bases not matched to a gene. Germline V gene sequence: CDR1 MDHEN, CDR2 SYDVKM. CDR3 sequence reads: CASRPDRALSGYTF. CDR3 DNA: TGTGCCAGCAGACCGGACAGGGCGCTGTCTGGCTACACCTTC.

The CDR3 nucleotides read TGTGCCAGCAGCCCTGAACCAGGGGGGGCCTACGAGCAGTACTTC. It codes for CASSPEPGGAYEQYF. This chain connects TRBV7-2 to TRBJ2-7, with D perhaps matching TRBD1 or TRBD2 (7 bases each). V lost 5 bases to trimming and J lost 2 bases, with 16 bases between them. Germline V gene data show CDR1 as SGHTA and CDR2 as FQGNSA. CDR3 size: 15 residues.

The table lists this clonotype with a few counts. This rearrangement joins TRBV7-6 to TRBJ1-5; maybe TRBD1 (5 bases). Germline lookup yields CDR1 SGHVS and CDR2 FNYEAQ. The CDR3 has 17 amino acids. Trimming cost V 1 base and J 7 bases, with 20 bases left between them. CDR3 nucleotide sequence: TGTGCCAGCAGCTTAGTCGGGGGATCTGGAGGTTCACAGCCCCAGCATTTT. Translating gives CASSLVGGSGGSQPQHF. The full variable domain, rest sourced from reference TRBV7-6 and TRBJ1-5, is GAGVSQSPRYKVTKRGQDVALRCDPISGHVSLYWYRQALGQGPEFLTYFNYEAQQDKSGLPNDRFSAERPEGSISTLTIQRTEQRDSAMYRCASSLVGGSGGSQPQHFGDGTRLSIL.

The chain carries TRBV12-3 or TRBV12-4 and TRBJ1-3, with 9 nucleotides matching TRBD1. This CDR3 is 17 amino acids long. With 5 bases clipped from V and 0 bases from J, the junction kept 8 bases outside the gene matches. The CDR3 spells CASSLQGTGNSGNTIYF. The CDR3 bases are TGTGCCAGCAGTCTCCAGGGGACAGGGAACTCTGGAAACACCATATATTTT.

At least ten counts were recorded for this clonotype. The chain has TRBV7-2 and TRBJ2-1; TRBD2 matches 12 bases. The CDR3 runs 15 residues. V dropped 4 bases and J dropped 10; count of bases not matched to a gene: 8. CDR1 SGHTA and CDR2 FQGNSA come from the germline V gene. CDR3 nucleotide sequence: TGTGCCAGCAGCTGGGGACTAGCGGGCCTAGGCGAGCAGTTCTTC. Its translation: CASSWGLAGLGEQFF.

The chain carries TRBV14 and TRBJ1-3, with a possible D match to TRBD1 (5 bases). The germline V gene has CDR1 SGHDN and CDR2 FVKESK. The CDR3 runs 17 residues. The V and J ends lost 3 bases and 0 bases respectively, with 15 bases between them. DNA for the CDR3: TGTGCCAGCAGCCAGCGCTCGGGACCGATCTCTGGAAACACCATATATTTT. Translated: CASSQRSGPISGNTIYF.

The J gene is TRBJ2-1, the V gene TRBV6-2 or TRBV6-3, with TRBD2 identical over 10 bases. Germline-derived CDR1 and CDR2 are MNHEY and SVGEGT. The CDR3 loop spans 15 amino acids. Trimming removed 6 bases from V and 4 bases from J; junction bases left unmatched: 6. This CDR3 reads CASRLSSGGYNEQFF. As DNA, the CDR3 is TGTGCCAGCAGGCTCTCTAGCGGGGGATACAATGAGCAGTTCTTC.

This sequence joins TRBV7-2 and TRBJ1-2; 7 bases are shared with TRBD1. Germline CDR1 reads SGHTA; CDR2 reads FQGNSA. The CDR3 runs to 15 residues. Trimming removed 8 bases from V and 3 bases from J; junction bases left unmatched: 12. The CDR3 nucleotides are TGTGCCAGCTCTCTTATTGGAGGGGGCTACTATGGCTACACCTTC. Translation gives CASSLIGGGYYGYTF. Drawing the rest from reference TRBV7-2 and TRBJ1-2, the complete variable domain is GAGVSQSPSNKVTEKGKDVELRCDPISGHTALYWYRQSLGQGLEFLIYFQGNSAPDKSGLPSDRFSAERTGGSVSTLTIQRTQQEDSAVYLCASSLIGGGYYGYTFGSGTRLTVV.

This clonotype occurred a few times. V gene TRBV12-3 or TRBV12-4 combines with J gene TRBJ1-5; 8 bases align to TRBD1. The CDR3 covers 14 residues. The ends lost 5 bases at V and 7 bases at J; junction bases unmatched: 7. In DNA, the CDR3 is TGTGCCAGCAGTCCCTGGACAGGGAAACAGCCCCAGCATTTT. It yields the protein CASSPWTGKQPQHF.